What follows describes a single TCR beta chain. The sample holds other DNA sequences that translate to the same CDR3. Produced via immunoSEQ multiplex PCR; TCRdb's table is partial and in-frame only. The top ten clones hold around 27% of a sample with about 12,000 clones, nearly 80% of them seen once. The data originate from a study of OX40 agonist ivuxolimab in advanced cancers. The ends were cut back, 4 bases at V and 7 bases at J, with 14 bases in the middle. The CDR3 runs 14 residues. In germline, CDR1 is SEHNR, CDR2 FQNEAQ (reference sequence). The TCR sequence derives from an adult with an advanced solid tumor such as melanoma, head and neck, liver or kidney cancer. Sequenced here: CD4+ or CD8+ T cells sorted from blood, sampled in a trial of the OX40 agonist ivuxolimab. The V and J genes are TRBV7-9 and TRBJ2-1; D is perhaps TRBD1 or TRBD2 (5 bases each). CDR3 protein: CASSSSGTGNEQFF. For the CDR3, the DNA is TGTGCCAGCAGCTCTTCCGGGACGGGGAATGAGCAGTTCTTC.